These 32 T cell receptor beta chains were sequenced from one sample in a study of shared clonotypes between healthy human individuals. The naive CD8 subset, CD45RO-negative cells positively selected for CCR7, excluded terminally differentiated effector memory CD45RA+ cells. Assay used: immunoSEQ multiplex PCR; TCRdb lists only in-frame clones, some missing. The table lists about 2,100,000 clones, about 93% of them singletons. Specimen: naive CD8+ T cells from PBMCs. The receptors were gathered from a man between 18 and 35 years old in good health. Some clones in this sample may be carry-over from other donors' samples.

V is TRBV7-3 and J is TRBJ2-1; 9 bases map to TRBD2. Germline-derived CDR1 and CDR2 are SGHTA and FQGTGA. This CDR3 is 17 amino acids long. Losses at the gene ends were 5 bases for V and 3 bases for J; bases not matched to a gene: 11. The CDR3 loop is CASSTPGEREDYNEQFF. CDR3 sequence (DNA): TGTGCCAGCAGCACCCCTGGGGAGCGGGAGGACTACAATGAGCAGTTCTTC.

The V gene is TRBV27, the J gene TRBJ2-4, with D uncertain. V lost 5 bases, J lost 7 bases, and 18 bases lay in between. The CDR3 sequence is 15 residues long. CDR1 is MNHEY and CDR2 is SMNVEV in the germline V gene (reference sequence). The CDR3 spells CASSLGNGVGNIQYF. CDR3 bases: TGTGCCAGCAGTCTAGGGAATGGGGTTGGTAACATTCAGTACTTC.

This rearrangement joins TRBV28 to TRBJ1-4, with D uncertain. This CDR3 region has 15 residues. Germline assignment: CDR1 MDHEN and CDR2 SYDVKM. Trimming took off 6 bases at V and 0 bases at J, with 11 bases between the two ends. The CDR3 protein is CASRRHKATNEKLFF. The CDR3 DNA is TGTGCCAGCAGGCGGCACAAAGCAACTAATGAAAAACTGTTTTTT.

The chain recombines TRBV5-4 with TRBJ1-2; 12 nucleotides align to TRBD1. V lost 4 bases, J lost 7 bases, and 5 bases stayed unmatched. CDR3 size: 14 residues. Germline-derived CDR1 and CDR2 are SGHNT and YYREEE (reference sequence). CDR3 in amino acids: CASSPGTGGVGYTF. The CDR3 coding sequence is TGTGCCAGCAGCCCCGGGACAGGGGGCGTTGGCTACACCTTC.

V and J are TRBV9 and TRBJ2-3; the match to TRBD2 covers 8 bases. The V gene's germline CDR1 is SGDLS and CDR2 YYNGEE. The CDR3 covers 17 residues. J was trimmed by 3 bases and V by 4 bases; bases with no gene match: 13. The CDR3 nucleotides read TGTGCCAGCAGCCCACGGGGGGGAGATGTTGGGACAGATACGCAGTATTTT. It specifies CASSPRGGDVGTDTQYF.

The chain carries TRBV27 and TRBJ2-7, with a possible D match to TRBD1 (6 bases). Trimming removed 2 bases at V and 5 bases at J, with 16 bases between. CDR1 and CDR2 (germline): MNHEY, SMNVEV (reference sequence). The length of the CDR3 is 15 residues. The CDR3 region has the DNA TGTGCCAGCAGTTTACTATTCGACAGGCCAGACGAGCAGTACTTC. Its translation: CASSLLFDRPDEQYF.

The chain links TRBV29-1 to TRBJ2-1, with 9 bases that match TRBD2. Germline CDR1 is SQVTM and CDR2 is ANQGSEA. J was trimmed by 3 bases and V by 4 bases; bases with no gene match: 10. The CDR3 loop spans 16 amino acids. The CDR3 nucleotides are TGCAGCGTTGTCCCTAGCGGGGCCCCCCTCTACAATGAGCAGTTCTTC. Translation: CSVVPSGAPLYNEQFF.

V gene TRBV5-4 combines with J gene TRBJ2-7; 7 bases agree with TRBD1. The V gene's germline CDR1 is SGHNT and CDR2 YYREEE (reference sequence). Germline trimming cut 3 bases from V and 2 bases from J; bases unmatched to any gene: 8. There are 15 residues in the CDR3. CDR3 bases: TGTGCCAGCAGCTCCCCGACAGGGCCAGCCTACGAGCAGTACTTC. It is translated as CASSSPTGPAYEQYF.

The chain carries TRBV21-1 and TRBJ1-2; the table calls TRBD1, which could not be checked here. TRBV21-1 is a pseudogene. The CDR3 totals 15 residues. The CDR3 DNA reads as TGTGCCAGCAGCCCTCGGACAGGGGGCATCTATGGCTACACCTTC. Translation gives CASSPRTGGIYGYTF.

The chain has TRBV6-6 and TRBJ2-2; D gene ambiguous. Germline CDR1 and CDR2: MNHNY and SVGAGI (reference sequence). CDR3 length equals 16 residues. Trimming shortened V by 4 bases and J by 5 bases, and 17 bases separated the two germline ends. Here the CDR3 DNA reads TGTGCCAGCAGTTGGAGTCCTGAGATCAAAACCGGGGAGCTGTTTTTT. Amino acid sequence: CASSWSPEIKTGELFF.

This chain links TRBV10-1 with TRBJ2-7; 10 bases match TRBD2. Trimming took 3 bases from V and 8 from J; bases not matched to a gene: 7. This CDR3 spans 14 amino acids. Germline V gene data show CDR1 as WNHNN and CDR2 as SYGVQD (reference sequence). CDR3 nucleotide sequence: TGCGCCAGCAGTGAATCACTAGCGGGAAGGCAGCAGTACTTC. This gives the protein CASSESLAGRQQYF.

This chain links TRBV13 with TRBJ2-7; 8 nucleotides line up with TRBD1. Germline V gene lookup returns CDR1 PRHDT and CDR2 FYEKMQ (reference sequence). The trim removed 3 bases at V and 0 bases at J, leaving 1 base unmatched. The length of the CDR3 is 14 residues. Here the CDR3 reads CASSFGQGSYEQYF. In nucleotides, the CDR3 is TGTGCCAGCAGCTTCGGACAGGGCTCCTACGAGCAGTACTTC.

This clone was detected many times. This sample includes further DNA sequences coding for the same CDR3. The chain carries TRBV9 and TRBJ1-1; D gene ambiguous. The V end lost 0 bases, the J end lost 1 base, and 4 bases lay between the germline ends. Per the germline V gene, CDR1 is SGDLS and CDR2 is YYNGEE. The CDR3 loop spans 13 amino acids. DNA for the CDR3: TGTGCCAGCAGCGTAGCAGGGAACACTGAAGCTTTCTTT. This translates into CASSVAGNTEAFF.

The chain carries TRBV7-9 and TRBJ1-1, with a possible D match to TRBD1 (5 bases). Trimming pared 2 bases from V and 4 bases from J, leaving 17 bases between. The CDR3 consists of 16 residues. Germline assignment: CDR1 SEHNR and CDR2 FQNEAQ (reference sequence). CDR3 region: CASSLFSSGAGTEAFF. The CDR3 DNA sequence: TGTGCCAGCAGCTTATTCTCCTCCGGGGCTGGCACTGAAGCTTTCTTT.

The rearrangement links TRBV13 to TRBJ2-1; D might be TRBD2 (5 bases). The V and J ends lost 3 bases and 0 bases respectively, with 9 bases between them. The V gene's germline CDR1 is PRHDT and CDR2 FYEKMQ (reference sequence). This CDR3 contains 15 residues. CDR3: CASSLLANSYNEQFF. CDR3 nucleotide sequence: TGTGCCAGCAGCTTGCTAGCAAACTCCTACAATGAGCAGTTCTTC.

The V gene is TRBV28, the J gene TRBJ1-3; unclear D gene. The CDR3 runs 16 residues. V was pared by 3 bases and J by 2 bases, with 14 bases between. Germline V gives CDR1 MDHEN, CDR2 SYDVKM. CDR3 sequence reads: CASSFEGIGAGNTIYF. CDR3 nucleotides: TGTGCCAGCAGTTTCGAAGGAATAGGAGCTGGAAACACCATATATTTT.

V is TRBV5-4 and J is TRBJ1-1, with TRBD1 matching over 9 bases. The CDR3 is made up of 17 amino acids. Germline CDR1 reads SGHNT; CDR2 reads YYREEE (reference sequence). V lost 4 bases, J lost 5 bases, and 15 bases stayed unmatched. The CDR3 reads CASSKETNRDRVTEAFF. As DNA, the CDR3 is TGTGCCAGCAGCAAGGAAACGAACCGGGACAGGGTTACTGAAGCTTTCTTT.

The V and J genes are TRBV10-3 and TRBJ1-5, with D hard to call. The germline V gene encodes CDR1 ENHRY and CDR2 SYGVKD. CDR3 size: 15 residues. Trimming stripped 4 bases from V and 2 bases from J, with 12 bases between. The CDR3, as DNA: TGTGCCATCAGTGCGGAGGTTGGAGGCAATCAGCCCCAGCATTTT. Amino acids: CAISAEVGGNQPQHF.

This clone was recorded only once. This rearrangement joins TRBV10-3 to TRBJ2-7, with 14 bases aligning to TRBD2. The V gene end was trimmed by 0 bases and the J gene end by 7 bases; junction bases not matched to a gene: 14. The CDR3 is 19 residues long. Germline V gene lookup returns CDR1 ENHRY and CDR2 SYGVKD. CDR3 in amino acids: CAISESGGLAGETSGEQYF. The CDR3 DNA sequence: TGTGCCATCAGTGAGTCGGGGGGACTAGCGGGAGAAACGAGTGGTGAGCAGTACTTC.

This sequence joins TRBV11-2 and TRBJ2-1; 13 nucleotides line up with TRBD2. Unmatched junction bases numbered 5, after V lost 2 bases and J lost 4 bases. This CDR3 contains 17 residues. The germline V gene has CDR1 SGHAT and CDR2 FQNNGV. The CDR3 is CASSLTRLAGGYNEQFF. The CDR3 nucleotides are TGTGCCAGCAGCTTAACAAGACTAGCGGGAGGATACAATGAGCAGTTCTTC.

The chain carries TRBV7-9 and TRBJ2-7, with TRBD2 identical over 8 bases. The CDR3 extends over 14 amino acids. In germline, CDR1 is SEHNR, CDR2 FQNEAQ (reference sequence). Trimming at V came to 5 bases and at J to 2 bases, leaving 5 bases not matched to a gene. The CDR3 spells CASSGSGVAYEQYF. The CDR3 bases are TGTGCCAGCAGCGGTAGCGGGGTGGCCTACGAGCAGTACTTC. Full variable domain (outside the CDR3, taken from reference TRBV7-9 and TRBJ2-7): DTGVSQNPRHKITKRGQNVTFRCDPISEHNRLYWYRQTLGQGPEFLTYFQNEAQLEKSRLLSDRFSAERPKGSFSTLEIQRTEQGDSAMYLCASSGSGVAYEQYFGPGTRLTVT.

DNA for the CDR3: TGTGCCAGCAGCGATCCGGGACAGGGGTACAATGAGCAGTTCTTC. Protein sequence: CASSDPGQGYNEQFF. The gene calls are TRBV7-3 and TRBJ2-1; TRBD1 matches 10 bases. CDR3 length equals 15 residues. After removal of 5 bases from V and 4 bases from J, the junction contained 5 bases not matched to a gene. The germline V gene encodes CDR1 SGHTA and CDR2 FQGTGA.

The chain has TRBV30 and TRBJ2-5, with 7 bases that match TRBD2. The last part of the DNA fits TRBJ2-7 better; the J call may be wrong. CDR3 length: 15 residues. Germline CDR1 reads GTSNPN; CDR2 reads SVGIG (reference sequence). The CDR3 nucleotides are TGTGCCTGGATAGATGGGAGGGGACTTTCCTACGAGCAGTACTTC. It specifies CAWIDGRGLSYEQYF.

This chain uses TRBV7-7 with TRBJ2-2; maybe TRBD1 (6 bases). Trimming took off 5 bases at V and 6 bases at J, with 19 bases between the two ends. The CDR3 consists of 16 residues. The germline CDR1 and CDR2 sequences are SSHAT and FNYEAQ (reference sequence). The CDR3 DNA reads TGTGCCAGCAGCCCAGCACAGGGACATTACGCCGGGGAGCTGTTTTTT. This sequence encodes CASSPAQGHYAGELFF.

DNA for the CDR3: TGTGCCAGCAGCTTGGTTATTAGCGAGGCCTACGAGCAGTACTTC. It is translated as CASSLVISEAYEQYF. The rearrangement uses TRBV5-6 and TRBJ2-7, with D perhaps TRBD2 (5 bases). The CDR3 is 15 residues long. Trimming stripped 0 bases from V and 2 bases from J, with 12 bases between. CDR1 SGHDT and CDR2 YYEEEE come from the germline V gene.

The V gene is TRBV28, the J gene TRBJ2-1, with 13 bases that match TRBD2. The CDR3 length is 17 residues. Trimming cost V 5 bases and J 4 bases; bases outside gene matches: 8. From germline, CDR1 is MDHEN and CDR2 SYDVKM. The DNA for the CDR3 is TGTGCCAGCAGTACCCTGTGGACTAGCGGGAGTTACAATGAGCAGTTCTTC. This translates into CASSTLWTSGSYNEQFF. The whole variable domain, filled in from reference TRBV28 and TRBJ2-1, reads DVKVTQSSRYLVKRTGEKVFLECVQDMDHENMFWYRQDPGLGLRLIYFSYDVKMKEKGDIPEGYSVSREKKERFSLILESASTNQTSMYLCASSTLWTSGSYNEQFFGPGTRLTVL.

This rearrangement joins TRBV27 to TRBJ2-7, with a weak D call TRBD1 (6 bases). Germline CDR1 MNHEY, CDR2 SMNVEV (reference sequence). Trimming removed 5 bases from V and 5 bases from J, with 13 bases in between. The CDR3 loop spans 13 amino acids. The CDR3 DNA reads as TGTGCCAGCAGTCTACAGGGATCCGACGAGCAGTACTTC. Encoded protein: CASSLQGSDEQYF.

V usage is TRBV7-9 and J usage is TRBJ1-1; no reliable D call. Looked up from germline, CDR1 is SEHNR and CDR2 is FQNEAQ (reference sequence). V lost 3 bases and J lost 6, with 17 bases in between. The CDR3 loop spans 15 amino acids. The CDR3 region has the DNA TGTGCCAGCAGCTTGCAGGTGGGGTTCAGCGCTGAAGCTTTCTTT. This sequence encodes CASSLQVGFSAEAFF.

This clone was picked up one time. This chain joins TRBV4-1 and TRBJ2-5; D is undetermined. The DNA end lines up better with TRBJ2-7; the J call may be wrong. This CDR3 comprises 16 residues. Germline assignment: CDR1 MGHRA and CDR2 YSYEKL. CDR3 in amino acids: CASSQESGPSNYEQYF. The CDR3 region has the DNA TGCGCCAGCAGCCAAGAGTCCGGGCCCAGCAACTACGAGCAGTACTTC.

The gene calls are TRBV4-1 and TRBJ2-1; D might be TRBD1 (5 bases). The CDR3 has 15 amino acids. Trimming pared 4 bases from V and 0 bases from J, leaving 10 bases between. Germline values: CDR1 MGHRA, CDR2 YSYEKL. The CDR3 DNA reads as TGCGCCAGCAGCCTAAGACAGATCTCCTACAATGAGCAGTTCTTC. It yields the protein CASSLRQISYNEQFF.

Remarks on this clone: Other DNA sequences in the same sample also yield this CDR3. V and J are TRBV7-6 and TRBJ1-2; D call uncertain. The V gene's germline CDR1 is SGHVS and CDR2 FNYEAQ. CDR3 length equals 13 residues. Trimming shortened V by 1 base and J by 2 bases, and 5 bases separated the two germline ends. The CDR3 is CASSLGTNYGYTF. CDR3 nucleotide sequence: TGTGCCAGCAGCTTAGGGACCAACTATGGCTACACCTTC.

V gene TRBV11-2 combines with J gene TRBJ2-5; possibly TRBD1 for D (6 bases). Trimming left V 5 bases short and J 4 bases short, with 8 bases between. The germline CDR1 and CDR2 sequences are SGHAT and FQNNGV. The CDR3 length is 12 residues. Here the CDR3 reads CASSHRVETQYF. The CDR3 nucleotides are TGTGCCAGCAGCCACAGGGTAGAGACCCAGTACTTC.